This TCR beta chain stems from a study of blood T cell repertoires in COVID-19 (dated by TCRdb to 2018 to 2021). Concerning the study at large: Collaborator samples came from the United States, Italy and Spain and covered acute and convalescent phases of COVID-19. Subjects who had been exposed to COVID-19, were actively infected with it, or had recovered from it provided the deeply sampled blood TCRbeta repertoires that made up the dataset. HLA class I and class II types, where available, came from metadata supplied by the sample provider rather than from assay-based typing. Nearly every sample came with metadata listing a de-identified subject ID, COVID-19 status, age in years and sex. The repertoires were released in a freely available public database meant as a resource for research on the immune response to SARS-CoV-2. The prospective study material was composed of cDNA or gDNA derived from T cells, B-cell-depleted T cells, or PBMCs. The samples were drawn from two sources: the first 160 participants of the ongoing ImmuneRACE study, and 1,200 or so subjects contributed by 6 global collaborators. Study-wide conclusions, independent of this receptor: The amount of clinical and demographic metadata varied by source and participant and was provided uncurated.

TCRbeta CDR3 regions were amplified from genomic DNA using the immunoSEQ Assay, a bias-controlled multiplex PCR. The published analysis was carried out like this. The number of nucleated cells in each sample was estimated from the amplification of reference gene primers within the assay. Sequence reads were collapsed and filtered to measure the absolute abundance of every unique TCRbeta CDR3 rearrangement. For each sample, productive Simpson clonality was calculated as the square root of Simpson's diversity index over productive rearrangements. Entries here come from immuneACCESS through TCRdb and include only in-frame sequences with V and J called. Some clones fail to appear in such tables; in the studies checked, an unresolved V gene covers under half of the shortfall, and the cause of the remainder is unknown. V and J calls and clone size are given by that table; D and trimming were obtained from the DNA. The sample table records 350,000 to 450,000 clones; 75% to 90% of these occur just once. The ten largest clones represent roughly 1.1% of the sample.

Concerning this clone: It has no known antigen specificity. It has no much larger one-base neighbor in the sample; base qualities were not kept.

Participants in the prospective study were aged roughly 18 to 95 years, lived in some 24 United States geographic areas, and enrolled through a virtual design. In the prospective study, cohorts were assigned on the basis of participant-reported clinical history obtained from a screening survey and a study questionnaire. For ImmuneRACE Cohort 3, a participant was defined as recovered based on two consecutive negative NP/OP PCR tests, clearance by a healthcare professional, or resolution of symptoms. In the prospective study, mobile phlebotomists collected whole blood, serum and a nasopharyngeal or oropharyngeal swab from each participant. Prospective study participants could optionally give additional blood draws and questionnaires over an approximately two-month period. Before DNA extraction, blood samples from the prospective study were shipped at room temperature or frozen. Sequenced: PBMCs or T cells enriched from blood (not recorded which). The receptor was derived from a man younger than 40 who had recovered from COVID-19.

The CDR3 corresponds to CATTSLAGDEAFF. In nucleotide form, the sequence is TGTGCCACCACCAGTTTAGCGGGGGATGAAGCTTTCTTT. Recombination linked TRBV24-1 to TRBJ1-1; a weak D assignment points to TRBD1 (5 bases agree). V gives up 8 bases and J gives up 7 bases, and the segment between their germline ends measures 16 bases. The CDR3 has 13 amino acids, counting the end cysteine and phenylalanine. The kept DNA is CDR3 alone, 39 bases in frame from the first base. Sequences KGHDR (CDR1) and SFDVKD (CDR2) are obtained from the germline V gene.